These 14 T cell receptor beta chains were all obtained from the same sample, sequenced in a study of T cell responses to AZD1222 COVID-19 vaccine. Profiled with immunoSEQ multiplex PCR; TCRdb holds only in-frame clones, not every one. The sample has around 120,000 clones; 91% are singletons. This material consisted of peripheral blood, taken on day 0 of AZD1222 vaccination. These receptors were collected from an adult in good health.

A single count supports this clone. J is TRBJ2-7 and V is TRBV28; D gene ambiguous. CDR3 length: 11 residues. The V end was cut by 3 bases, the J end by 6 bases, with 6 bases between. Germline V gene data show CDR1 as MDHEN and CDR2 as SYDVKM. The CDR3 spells CASSFGVEQYF. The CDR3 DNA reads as TGTGCCAGCAGTTTCGGTGTCGAGCAGTACTTC.

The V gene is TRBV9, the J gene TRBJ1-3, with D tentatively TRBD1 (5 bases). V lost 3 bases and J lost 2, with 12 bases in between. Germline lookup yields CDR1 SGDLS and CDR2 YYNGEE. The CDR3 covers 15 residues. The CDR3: CASSGPQGTGNTIYF. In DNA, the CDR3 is TGTGCCAGCAGCGGACCTCAGGGAACTGGAAACACCATATATTTT.

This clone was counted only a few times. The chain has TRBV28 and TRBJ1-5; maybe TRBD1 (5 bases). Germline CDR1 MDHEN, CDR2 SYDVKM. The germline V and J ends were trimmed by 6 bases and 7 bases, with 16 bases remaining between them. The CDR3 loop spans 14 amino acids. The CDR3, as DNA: TGTGCCAGCAGCCACAGGCGGGGGATCCAGCCCCAGCATTTT. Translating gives CASSHRRGIQPQHF.

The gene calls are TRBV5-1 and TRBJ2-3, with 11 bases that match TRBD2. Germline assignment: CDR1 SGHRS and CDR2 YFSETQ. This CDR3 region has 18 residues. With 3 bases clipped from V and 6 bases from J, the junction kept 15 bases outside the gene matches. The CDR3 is CASSSTGGLAAGFDTQYF. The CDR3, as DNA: TGCGCCAGCAGCTCGACTGGGGGACTAGCGGCGGGTTTCGATACGCAGTATTTT.

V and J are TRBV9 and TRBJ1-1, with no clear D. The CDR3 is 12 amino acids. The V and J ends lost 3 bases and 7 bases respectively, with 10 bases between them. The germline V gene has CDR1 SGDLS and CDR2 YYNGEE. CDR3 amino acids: CASSGLGREAFF. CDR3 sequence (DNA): TGTGCCAGCAGCGGGTTAGGTCGTGAAGCTTTCTTT.

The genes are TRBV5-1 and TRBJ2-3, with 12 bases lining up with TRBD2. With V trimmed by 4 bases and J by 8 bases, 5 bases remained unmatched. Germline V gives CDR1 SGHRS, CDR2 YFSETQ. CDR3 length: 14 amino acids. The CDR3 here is CASSEGLAGLTQYF. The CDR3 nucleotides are TGCGCCAGCAGCGAGGGACTAGCGGGCCTTACGCAGTATTTT.

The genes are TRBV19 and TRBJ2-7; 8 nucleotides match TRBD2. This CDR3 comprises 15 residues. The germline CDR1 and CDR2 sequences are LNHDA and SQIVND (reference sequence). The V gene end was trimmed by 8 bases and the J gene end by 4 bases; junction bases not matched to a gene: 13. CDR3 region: CASSSTLSGSYEQYF. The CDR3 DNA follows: TGTGCCAGTTCTAGCACCTTGAGCGGGAGTTACGAGCAGTACTTC.

CDR3 nucleotide sequence: TGTGCCAGCACCGGGGGCCCCAATCAGCCCCAGCATTTT. This encodes CASTGGPNQPQHF. The genes are TRBV2 and TRBJ1-5; tentative D call: TRBD1 (6 bases). This CDR3 spans 13 amino acids. Between the trimmed V and J ends, which lost 7 bases and 3 bases, there was a span of 10 bases. CDR1 SNHLY and CDR2 FYNNEI come from the germline V gene.

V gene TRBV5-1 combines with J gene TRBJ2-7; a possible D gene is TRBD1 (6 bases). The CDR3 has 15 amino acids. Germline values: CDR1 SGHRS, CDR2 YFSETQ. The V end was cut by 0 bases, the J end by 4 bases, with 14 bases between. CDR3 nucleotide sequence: TGCGCCAGCAGCTTGGACCCCGGGACAACATACGAGCAGTACTTC. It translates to CASSLDPGTTYEQYF.

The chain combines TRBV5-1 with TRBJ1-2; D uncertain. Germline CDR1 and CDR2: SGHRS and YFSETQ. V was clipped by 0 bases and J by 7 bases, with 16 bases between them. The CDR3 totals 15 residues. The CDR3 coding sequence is TGCGCCAGCAGCTTGGAGGTTCCTGTAATAGGTGGCTACACCTTC. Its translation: CASSLEVPVIGGYTF.

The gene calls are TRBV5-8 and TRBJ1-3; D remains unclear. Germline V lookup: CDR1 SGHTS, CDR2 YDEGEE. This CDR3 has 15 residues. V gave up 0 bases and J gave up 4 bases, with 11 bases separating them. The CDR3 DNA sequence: TGTGCCAGCAGCTTGGATAGGGATTACGGAAACACCATATATTTT. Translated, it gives CASSLDRDYGNTIYF.

The chain's CDR3 is CASSYSISGTYEQYF. DNA for the CDR3: TGTGCCAGCAGTTACTCGATTAGCGGAACCTACGAGCAGTACTTC. The rearrangement joins TRBV6-5 to TRBJ2-7, with a possible D match to TRBD2 (6 bases). The V end was cut by 0 bases, the J end by 2 bases, with 11 bases between. The CDR3 is made up of 15 amino acids. Germline loops: CDR1 MNHEY, CDR2 SVGAGI.

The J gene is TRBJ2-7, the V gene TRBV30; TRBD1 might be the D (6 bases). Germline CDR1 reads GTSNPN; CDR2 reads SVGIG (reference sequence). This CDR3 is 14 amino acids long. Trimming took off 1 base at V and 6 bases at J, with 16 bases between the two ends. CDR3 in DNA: TGTGCCTGGAGTGGGACGAGGGGGATCGGCGAGCAGTACTTC. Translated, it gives CAWSGTRGIGEQYF.

CDR3 in amino acids: CASRGSTDTQYF. The CDR3 nucleotides read TGTGCCAGCAGAGGAAGCACAGATACGCAGTATTTT. The J gene is TRBJ2-3, the V gene TRBV9; unclear D gene. The CDR3 runs to 12 residues. V lost 5 bases, J lost 0 bases, and 4 bases lay in between. CDR1 and CDR2 from the germline V gene are SGDLS and YYNGEE. The full variable domain, with the rest looked up from reference TRBV9 and TRBJ2-3, is DSGVTQTPKHLITATGQRVTLRCSPRSGDLSVYWYQQSLDQGLQFLIQYYNGEERAKGNILERFSAQQFPDLHSELNLSSLELGDSALYFCASRGSTDTQYFGPGTRLTVL.